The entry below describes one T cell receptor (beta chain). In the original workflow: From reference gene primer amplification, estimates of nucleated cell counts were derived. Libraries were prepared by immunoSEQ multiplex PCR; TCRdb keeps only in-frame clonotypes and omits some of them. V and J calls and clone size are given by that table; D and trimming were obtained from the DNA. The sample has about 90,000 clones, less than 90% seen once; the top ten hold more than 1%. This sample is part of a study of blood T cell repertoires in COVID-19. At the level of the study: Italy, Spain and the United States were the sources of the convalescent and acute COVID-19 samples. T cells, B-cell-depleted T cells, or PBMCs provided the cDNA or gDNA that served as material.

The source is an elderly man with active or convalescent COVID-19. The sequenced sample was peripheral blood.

Here the CDR3 reads CASSMGKGRRANYGYTF. DNA of the CDR3: TGTGCCAGTAGTATGGGCAAAGGGAGGAGAGCTAACTATGGCTACACCTTC. The genes are TRBV19 and TRBJ1-2; D is ambiguous. The CDR3 consists of 17 residues. Trimming took 3 bases from V and 0 from J, leaving 17 bases between them. Germline V gene data show CDR1 as LNHDA and CDR2 as SQIVND (reference sequence).